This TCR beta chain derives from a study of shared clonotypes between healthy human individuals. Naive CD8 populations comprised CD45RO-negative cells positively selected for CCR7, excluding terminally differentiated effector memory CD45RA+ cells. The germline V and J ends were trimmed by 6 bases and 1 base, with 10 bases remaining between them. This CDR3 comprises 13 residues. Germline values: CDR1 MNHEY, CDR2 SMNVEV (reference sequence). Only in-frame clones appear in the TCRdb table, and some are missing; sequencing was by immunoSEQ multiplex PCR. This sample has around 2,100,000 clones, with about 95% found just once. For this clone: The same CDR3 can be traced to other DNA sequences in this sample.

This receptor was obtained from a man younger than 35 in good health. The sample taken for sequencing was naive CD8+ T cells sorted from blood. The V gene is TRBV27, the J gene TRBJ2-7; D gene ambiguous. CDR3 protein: CASSLIGSYEQYF. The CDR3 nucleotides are TGTGCCAGCAGCCTGATCGGGTCCTACGAGCAGTACTTC.